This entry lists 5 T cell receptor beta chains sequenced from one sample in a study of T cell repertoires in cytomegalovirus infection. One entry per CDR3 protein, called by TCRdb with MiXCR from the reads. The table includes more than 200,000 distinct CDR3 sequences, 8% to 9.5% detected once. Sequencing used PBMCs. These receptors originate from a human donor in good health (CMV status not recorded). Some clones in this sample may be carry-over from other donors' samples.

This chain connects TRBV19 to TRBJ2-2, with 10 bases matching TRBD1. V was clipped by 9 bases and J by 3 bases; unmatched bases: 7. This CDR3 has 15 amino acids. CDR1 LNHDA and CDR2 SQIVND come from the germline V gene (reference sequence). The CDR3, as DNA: TGTGCCAGCCACGAGGACAGGGGGTACACCGGGGAGCTGTTTTTT. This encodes CASHEDRGYTGELFF.

The CDR3 here is CSAAGEAGGLGRKTQYF. DNA of the CDR3: TGCAGTGCAGCAGGAGAGGCGGGGGGGCTTGGGCGGAAGACCCAGTACTTC. The V call is TRBV20-1, the J call TRBJ2-5, with TRBD2 identical over 9 bases. Germline V CDR1 and CDR2: DFQATT, SNEGSKA (reference sequence). With 6 bases clipped from V and 6 bases from J, the junction kept 20 bases outside the gene matches. The CDR3 covers 17 residues.

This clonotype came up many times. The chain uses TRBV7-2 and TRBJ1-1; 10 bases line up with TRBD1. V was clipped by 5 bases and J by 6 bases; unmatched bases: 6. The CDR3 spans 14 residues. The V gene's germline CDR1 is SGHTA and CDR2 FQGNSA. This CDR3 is CASSKDRGRSEAFF. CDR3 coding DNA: TGTGCCAGCAGCAAAGACAGGGGGCGTTCTGAAGCTTTCTTT.

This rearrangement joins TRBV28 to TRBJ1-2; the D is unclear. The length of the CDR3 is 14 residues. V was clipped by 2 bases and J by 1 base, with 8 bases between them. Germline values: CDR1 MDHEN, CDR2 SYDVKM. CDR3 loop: CASSLNDHNYGYTF. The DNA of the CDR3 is TGTGCCAGCAGTTTAAATGACCATAACTATGGCTACACCTTC.

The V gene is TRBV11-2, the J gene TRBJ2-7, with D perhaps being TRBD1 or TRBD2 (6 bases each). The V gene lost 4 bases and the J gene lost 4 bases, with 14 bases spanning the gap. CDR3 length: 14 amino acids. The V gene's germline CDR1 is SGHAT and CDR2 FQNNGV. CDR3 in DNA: TGTGCCAGCAGCTCAAGCTGGGGGGCTTACGAGCAGTACTTC. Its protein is CASSSSWGAYEQYF.